These 4 T cell receptor beta chains were sequenced from one sample in a study of blood T cell repertoires in COVID-19. The repertoire was sequenced with immunoSEQ multiplex PCR; TCRdb's copy has only in-frame clones and lacks some. The sample includes some 110,000 clones, roughly 80% of them seen just once. The source material was peripheral blood. These receptors came from a man aged 70-80 years with acute or convalescent COVID-19.

The gene calls are TRBV29-1 and TRBJ1-4, with 7 bases matching TRBD1. Germline trimming cut 4 bases from V and 5 bases from J; bases unmatched to any gene: 4. The V gene's germline CDR1 is SQVTM and CDR2 ANQGSEA. This CDR3 contains 13 residues. CDR3 in amino acids: CSVVQGGNEKLFF. CDR3 nucleotides: TGCAGCGTTGTTCAGGGGGGAAATGAAAAACTGTTTTTT. The full variable domain, completed using reference TRBV29-1 and TRBJ1-4, is SAVISQKPSRDICQRGTSLTIQCQVDSQVTMMFWYRQQPGQSLTLIATANQGSEATYESGFVIDKFPISRPNLTFSTLTVSNMSPEDSSIYLCSVVQGGNEKLFFGSGTQLSVL.

The chain uses TRBV30 and TRBJ1-1, with D perhaps matching TRBD1 (6 bases). The germline CDR1 and CDR2 sequences are GTSNPN and SVGIG (reference sequence). V was pared by 1 base and J by 3 bases, with 27 bases between. The CDR3 sequence is 19 residues long. CDR3 amino acids: CAWSALLRGLDLGYTEAFF. The CDR3 DNA reads TGTGCCTGGAGTGCTCTTCTCAGGGGATTGGATTTGGGTTACACTGAAGCTTTCTTT.

The chain carries TRBV14 and TRBJ2-3; TRBD2 might be the D (5 bases). CDR1 and CDR2 (germline): SGHDN, FVKESK. This CDR3 comprises 12 residues. With 4 bases removed from V and 6 bases from J, the gap between germline ends came to 8 bases. CDR3 in amino acids: CASSPWRDTQYF. In DNA, the CDR3 is TGTGCCAGCAGCCCATGGAGGGATACGCAGTATTTT.

The V and J genes are TRBV19 and TRBJ1-2; 8 bases map to TRBD1. From germline, CDR1 is LNHDA and CDR2 SQIVND (reference sequence). This CDR3 comprises 15 residues. The ends lost 6 bases at V and 4 bases at J; junction bases unmatched: 10. The CDR3 here is CASRLEARGPYGYTF. CDR3 sequence (DNA): TGTGCCAGTAGGCTTGAGGCCAGGGGGCCCTATGGCTACACCTTC. Together with reference TRBV19 and TRBJ1-2, the CDR3 gives the full variable domain: DGGITQSPKYLFRKEGQNVTLSCEQNLNHDAMYWYRQDPGQGLRLIYYSQIVNDFQKGDIAEGYSVSREKKESFPLTVTSAQKNPTAFYLCASRLEARGPYGYTFGSGTRLTVV.